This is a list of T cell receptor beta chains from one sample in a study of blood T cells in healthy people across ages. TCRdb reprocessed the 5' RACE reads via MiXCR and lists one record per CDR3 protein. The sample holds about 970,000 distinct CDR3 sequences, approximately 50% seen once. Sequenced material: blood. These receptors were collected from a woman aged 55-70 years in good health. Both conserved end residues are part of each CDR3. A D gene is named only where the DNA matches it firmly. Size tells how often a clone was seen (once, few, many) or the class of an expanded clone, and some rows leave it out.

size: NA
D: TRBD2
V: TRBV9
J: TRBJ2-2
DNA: TGTGCCAGCAGTACCTCGTTTGCTAGCGGGAGTAGCGGGGAGCTGTTTTTT
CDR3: CASSTSFASGSSGELFF

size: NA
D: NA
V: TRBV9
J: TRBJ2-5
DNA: TGTGCCAGCAGCGCCGAGCTGTACCAAGAGACCCAGTACTTC
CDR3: CASSAELYQETQYF

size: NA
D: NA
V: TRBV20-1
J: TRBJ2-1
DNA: TGCAGTGCTAGACCTCAAATCAATGAGCAGTTCTTC
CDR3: CSARPQINEQFF

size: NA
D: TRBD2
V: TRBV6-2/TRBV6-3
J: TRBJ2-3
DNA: TGTGCCAGCAGTCCGACTAGCGGGAGGGGAAATAAGGAAGATACGCAGTATTTT
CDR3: CASSPTSGRGNKEDTQYF

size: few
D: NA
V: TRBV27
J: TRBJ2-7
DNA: TGTGCCAGCAGAGGGGGACCGATCTCCGAGCAGTACTTC
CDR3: CASRGGPISEQYF

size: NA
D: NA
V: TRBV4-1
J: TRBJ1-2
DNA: TGCGCCAGCAGCTCCGAGCCAGGGAACTATGGCTACACCTTC
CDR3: CASSSEPGNYGYTF

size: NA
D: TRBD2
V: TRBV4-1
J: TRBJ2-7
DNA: TGCGCCAGCAGCCAAGTAGGGAAAATAGCGGGAGTCGGCGAGCAGTACTTC
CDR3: CASSQVGKIAGVGEQYF

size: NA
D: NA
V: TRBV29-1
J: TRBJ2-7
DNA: TGCAGCGTATTGGGTCTCTCCTACGAGCAGTACTTC
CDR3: CSVLGLSYEQYF

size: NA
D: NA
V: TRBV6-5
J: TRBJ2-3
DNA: TGTGCCAGCAGTCGGGGTACAATGTTCACAGATACGCAGTATTTT
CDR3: CASSRGTMFTDTQYF

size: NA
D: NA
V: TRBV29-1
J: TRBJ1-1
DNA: TGCAGACACGAAGGTGGAATGAACACTGAAGCTTTCTTT
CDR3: CRHEGGMNTEAFF

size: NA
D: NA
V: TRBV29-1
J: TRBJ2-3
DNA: TGCAGCGTTGAATGGACAGATACGCAGTATTTT
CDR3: CSVEWTDTQYF

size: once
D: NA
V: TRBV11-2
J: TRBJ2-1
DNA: TGTGCCAGCAGCCGTAAAATTCTTGGCAATGAGCAGTTCTTC
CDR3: CASSRKILGNEQFF

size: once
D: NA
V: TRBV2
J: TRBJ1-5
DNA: TGTGCCAGCAGCGGACAGTGGGTGTCCCAGCCCCAGCATTTT
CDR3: CASSGQWVSQPQHF

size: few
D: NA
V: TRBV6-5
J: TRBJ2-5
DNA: TGTGCCAGCAGTCTCTACCCAGGAACCCAAGAGACCCAGTACTTC
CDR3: CASSLYPGTQETQYF

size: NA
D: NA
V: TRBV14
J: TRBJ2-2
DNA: TGTGCCAGCAGCCAAGATGAGGTTTCAATCCTGGGGGAGCTGTTTTTT
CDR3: CASSQDEVSILGELFF

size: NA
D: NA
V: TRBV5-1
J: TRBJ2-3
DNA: TGCGCCAGCAGCATGGATGGAGGAGGCACAGATACGCAGTATTTT
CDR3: CASSMDGGGTDTQYF

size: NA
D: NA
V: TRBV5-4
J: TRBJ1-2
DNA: TGTGCCACTCGCGGGACCGACCTTTACTCTGGCTACACCTTC
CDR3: CATRGTDLYSGYTF

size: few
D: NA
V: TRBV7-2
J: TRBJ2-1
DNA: TGTGCCAGCAGCTTAGTCAGGTGGAACAATGAGCAGTTCTTC
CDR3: CASSLVRWNNEQFF

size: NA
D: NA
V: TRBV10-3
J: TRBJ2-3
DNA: TGTGCCATCAGTGAGGACAGTTTCACAGATACGCAGTATTTT
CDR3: CAISEDSFTDTQYF

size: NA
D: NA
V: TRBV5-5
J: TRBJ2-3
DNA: TGTGCCAGCAGCTTCGCGGGAAGGGCAGATACGCAGTATTTT
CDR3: CASSFAGRADTQYF

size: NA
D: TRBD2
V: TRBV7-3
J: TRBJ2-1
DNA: TGTACCAGCAGCCTAGGACGAACTAGCGGACCTTACAATGAGCAGTTCTTC
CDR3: CTSSLGRTSGPYNEQFF

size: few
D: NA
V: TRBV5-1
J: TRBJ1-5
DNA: TGCGCCAGCAGCTTGGAAGGCCAAATGGGTAATCAGCCCCAGCATTTT
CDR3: CASSLEGQMGNQPQHF